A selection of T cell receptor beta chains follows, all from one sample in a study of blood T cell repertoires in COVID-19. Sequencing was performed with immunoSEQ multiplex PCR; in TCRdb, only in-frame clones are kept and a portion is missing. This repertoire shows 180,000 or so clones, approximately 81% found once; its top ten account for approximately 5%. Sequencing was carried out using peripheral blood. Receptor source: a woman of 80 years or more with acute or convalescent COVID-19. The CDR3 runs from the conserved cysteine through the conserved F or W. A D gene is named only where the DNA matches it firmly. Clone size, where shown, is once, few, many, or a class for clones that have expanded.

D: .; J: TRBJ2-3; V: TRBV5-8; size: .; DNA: TGTGCCAGCAGCCGGGTTACGCAGTATTTT; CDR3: CASSRVTQYF
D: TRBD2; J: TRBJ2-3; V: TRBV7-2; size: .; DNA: TGTGCCAGCAGCTTATACGGAGTACGACTAGCGTCACGCACAGATACGCAGTATTTT; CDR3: CASSLYGVRLASRTDTQYF
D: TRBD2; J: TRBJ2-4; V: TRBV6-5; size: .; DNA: TGTGCCAGCAGTTACCGGGGGGGAGTTGGAAACATTCAGTACTTC; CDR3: CASSYRGGVGNIQYF
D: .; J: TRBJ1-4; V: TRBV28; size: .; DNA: TGTGCCAGCAGTTTATACCAGACAGGCTCTCATGAAAAACTGTTTTTT; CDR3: CASSLYQTGSHEKLFF
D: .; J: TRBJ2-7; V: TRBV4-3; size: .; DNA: TGCGCCAGCAGCCGGAGAGGCCCGGTCGGGGGAGTGGTTTACTACGAGCAGTACTTC; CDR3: CASSRRGPVGGVVYYEQYF
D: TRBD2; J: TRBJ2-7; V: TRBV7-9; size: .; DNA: TGTGCCAGCAGCTTAGCCTTCGGGACTAGCGGCTCCTACGAGCAGTACTTC; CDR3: CASSLAFGTSGSYEQYF
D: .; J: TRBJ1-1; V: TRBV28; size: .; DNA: TGTGCCAGCAGTGGCAGCAGGGTATGGACTGAAGCTTTCTTT; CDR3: CASSGSRVWTEAFF
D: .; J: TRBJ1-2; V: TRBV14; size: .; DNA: TGTGCCAGCAGCCAAGTGGGGGCAGGTGGCTACACCTTC; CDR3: CASSQVGAGGYTF
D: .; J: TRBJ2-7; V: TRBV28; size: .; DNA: TGTGCCAGCAGGCAAGTACGAGGAGATCGGTACGAGCAGTACTTC; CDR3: CASRQVRGDRYEQYF
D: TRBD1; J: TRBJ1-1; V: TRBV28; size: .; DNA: TGTGCCAGCAGTTTACCCCGGACAGGGGGCACTGAAGCTTTCTTT; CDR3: CASSLPRTGGTEAFF
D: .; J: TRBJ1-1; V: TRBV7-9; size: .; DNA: TGTGCCAGCAGCTTATACCCTAACTTGAACACTGAAGCTTTCTTT; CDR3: CASSLYPNLNTEAFF
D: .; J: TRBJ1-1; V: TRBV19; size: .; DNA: TGTGCCAGTAGTTCTCAGGACATTCGTGAAGCTTTCTTT; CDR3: CASSSQDIREAFF
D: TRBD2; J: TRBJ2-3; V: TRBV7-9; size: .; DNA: TGTGCCAGCAGCTTAACTAGCGGGCGCACAGATACGCAGTATTTT; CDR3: CASSLTSGRTDTQYF
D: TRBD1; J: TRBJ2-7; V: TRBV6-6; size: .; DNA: TGTGCCAGCAGTTACGGGTTCAGGGGGTCCTACGAGCAGTACTTC; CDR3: CASSYGFRGSYEQYF
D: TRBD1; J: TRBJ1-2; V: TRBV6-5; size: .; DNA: TGTGCCAGCAGTCAGGGGGGTCGACGCTACACCTTC; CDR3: CASSQGGRRYTF
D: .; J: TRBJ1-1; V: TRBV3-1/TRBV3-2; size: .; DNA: TGTGCCAGCAGCCAAGATGAGGTAACCACTGAAGCTTTCTTT; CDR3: CASSQDEVTTEAFF
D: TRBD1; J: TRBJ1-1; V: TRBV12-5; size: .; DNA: TGTGCTAGTGGTTTGTCCGGGACAGGGGGCAAAGCTTTCTTT; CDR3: CASGLSGTGGKAFF
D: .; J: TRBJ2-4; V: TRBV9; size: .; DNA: TGTGCCAGCAGCCTCGGGGTAGGGTTGGACAAAAACATTCAGTACTTC; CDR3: CASSLGVGLDKNIQYF
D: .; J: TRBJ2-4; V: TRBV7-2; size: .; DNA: TGTGCCAGCACCAGGGGAGGGGACATTCAGTACTTC; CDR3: CASTRGGDIQYF
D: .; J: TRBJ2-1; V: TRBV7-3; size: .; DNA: TGTGCCAGCAGCTTAAAGAACCGGCGGGATGAGCAGTTCTTC; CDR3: CASSLKNRRDEQFF
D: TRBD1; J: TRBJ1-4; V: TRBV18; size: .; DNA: TGTGCCAGCTCACCACAGGGGGCAGGGGAAAAACTGTTTTTT; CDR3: CASSPQGAGEKLFF
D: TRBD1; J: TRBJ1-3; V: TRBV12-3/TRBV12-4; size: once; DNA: TGTGCCAGCACCCCGGGACAGGTTAACACCATATATTTT; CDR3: CASTPGQVNTIYF
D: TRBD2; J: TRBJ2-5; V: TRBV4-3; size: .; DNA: TGCGCCAGCAGCCAAGGGGGCGGGAGAACAGAGACCCAGTACTTC; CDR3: CASSQGGGRTETQYF
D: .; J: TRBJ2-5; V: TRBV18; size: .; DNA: TGTGCCAGCTCAATTGAAGAACTTCCCCGGGGGACCCAGTACTTC; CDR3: CASSIEELPRGTQYF
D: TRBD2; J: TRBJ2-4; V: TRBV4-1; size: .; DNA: TGCGCCAGCAGCCAAGATTTGGCTAGCGGGATAAACATTCAGTACTTC; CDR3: CASSQDLASGINIQYF
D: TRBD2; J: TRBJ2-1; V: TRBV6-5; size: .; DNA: TGTGCCAGCAGTACTCTAGCGGGAGTGCGCAATGAGCAGTTCTTC; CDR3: CASSTLAGVRNEQFF
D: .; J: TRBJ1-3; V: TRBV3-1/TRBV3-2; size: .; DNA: TGTGCCAGCAGCCAAGGCGCTAATGGAAACACCATATATTTT; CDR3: CASSQGANGNTIYF
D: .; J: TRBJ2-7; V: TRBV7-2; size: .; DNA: TGTGCCAGCAGCCCCAGCGAGGGCAGGCTACACGAGCAGTACTTC; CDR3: CASSPSEGRLHEQYF
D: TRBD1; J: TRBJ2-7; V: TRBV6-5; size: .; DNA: TGTGCCAGCAGTTACCGACAGGGGGTATACGAGCAGTACTTC; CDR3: CASSYRQGVYEQYF
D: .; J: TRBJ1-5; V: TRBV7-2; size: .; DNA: TGTGCCAGCAGCTTAGCTGGGGCCAGTCAGCCCCAGCATTTT; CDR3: CASSLAGASQPQHF
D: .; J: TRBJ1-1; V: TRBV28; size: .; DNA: TGTGCCAGCCCTAGGGCGGGGGCCGGGAACACTGAAGCTTTCTTT; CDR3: CASPRAGAGNTEAFF
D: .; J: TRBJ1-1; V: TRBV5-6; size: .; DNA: TGTGCCAGCAGCTTGGCCAGGGTGGAGGAAGCTTTCTTT; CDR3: CASSLARVEEAFF
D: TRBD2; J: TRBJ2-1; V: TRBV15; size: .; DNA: TGTGCCACCAGCAGAGTACTAGCGGGAGGGTATGTAATGTTGTACAATGAGCAGTTCTTC; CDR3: CATSRVLAGGYVMLYNEQFF
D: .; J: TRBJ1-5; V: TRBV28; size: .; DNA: TGTGCCAGCAGCCCCATAGGGGTTGGTCAGCCCCAGCATTTT; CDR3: CASSPIGVGQPQHF
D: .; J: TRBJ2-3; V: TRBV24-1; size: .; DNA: TGTGCCACCAGTCTCGGGTCTAGCACAGATACGCAGTATTTT; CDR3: CATSLGSSTDTQYF
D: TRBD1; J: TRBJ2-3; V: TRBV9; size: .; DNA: TGTGCCAGCAGCGCCTCCGGGACAGGGGTTAACACAGATACGCAGTATTTT; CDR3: CASSASGTGVNTDTQYF
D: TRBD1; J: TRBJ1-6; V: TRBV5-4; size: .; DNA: TGTGCCAGCAGCCTTCAACCGGGACAGGGAGGTTCACCCCTCCACTTT; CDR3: CASSLQPGQGGSPLHF
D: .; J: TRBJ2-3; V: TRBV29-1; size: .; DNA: TGCAGCGTAAGACGGACGGAGGCAGATACGCAGTATTTT; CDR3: CSVRRTEADTQYF
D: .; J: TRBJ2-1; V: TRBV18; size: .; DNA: TGTGCCAGCTCACCACCGTCCAGGGGAAATGAGCAGTTCTTC; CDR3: CASSPPSRGNEQFF
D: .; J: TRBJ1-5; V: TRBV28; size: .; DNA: TGTGCCAGCAGTACCCAAGGACATATTAATCAGCCCCAGCATTTT; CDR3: CASSTQGHINQPQHF
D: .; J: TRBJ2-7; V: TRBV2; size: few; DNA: TGTGCCAGCAGTGAGGGCCGTACTCACTCTGAGCAGTACTTC; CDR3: CASSEGRTHSEQYF
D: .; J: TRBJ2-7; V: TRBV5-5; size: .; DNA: TGTGCCAGCAGAACCGCCGGGTCCCCCTCTTCCTACGAGCAGTACTTC; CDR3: CASRTAGSPSSYEQYF
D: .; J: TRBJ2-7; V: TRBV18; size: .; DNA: TGTGCCAGCTCACCAGACAGGAGCGGAGAGCAGTACTTC; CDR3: CASSPDRSGEQYF
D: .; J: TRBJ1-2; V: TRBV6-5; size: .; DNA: TGTGCCAGCAGTTCCAAGGGGGATGGCTACACCTTC; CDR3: CASSSKGDGYTF
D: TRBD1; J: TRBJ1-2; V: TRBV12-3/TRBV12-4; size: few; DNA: TGTGCCAGCAGTTTTAGGGGGCTCTATGGCTACACCTTC; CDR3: CASSFRGLYGYTF
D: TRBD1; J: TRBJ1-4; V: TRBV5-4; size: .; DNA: TGTGCCAGCAGCCACCGAGACAGGGGAACTAATGAAAAACTGTTTTTT; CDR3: CASSHRDRGTNEKLFF
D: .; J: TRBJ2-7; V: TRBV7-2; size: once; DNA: TGTGCCAGCACCTCAGGAAGGGAGCGATATTACGAGCAGTACTTC; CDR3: CASTSGRERYYEQYF
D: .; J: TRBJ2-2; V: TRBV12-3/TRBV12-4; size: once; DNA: TGTGCCAGCAGTGTGGGCCCACCCGGGGAGCTGTTTTTT; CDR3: CASSVGPPGELFF
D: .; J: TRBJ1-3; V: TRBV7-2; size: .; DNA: TGTGCCAGCAGCTCCCTCCAGTTCCGTCCGGCCGGAGGTGGAAACACCATATATTTT; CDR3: CASSSLQFRPAGGGNTIYF